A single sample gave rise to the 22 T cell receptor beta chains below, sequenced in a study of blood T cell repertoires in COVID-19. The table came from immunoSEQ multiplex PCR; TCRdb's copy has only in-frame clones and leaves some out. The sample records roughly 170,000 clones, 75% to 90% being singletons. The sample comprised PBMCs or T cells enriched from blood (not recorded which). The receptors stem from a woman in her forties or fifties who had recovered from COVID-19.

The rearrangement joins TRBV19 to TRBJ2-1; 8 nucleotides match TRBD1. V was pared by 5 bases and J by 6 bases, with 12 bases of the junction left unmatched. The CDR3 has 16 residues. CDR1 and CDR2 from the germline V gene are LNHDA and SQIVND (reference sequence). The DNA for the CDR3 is TGTGCCAGTAGTGGCACCGGGACAGGAATTCCCAATGAGCAGTTCTTC. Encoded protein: CASSGTGTGIPNEQFF.

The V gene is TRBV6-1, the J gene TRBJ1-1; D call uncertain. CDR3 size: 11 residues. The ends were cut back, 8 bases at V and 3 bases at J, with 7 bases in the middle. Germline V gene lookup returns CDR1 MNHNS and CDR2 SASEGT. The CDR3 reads CASRGDTEAFF. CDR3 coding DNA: TGTGCCAGCCGCGGGGACACTGAAGCTTTCTTT.

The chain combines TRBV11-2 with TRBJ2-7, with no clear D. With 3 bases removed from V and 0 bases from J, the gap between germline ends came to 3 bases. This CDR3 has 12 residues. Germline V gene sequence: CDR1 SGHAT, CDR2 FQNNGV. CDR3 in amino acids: CASSLASYEQYV. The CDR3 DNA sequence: TGTGCCAGCAGCTTGGCCTCCTACGAGCAGTACGTC.

The CDR3 nucleotides are TGTGCCTGGAGTGTCGGGGGGTCGGGCACTGAAGCTTTCTTT. Translation: CAWSVGGSGTEAFF. The chain links TRBV30 to TRBJ1-1; D perhaps matches TRBD1 (5 bases). Trimming stripped 0 bases from V and 4 bases from J, with 12 bases between. Germline CDR1 reads GTSNPN; CDR2 reads SVGIG (reference sequence). This CDR3 has 14 amino acids.

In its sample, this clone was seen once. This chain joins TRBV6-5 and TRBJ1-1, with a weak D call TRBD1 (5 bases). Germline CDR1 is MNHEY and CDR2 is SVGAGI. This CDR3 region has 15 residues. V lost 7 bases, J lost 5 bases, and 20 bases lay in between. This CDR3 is CASTGGMPRGTEAFF. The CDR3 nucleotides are TGTGCCAGCACTGGGGGGATGCCACGGGGGACTGAAGCTTTCTTT.

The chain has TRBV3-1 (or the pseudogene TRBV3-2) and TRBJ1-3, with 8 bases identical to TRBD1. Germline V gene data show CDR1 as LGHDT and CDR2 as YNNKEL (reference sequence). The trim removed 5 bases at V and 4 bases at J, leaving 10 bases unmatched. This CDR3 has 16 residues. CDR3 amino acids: CASSYLQGARGNTIYF. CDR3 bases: TGTGCCAGCAGCTACCTGCAGGGGGCGCGGGGAAACACCATATATTTT.

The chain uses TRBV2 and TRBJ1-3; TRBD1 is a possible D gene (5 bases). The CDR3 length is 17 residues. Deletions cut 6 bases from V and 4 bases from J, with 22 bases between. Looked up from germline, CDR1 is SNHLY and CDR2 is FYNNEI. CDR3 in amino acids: CASSPIRGVGSGNTIYF. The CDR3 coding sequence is TGTGCCAGCAGCCCAATCCGGGGGGTCGGTTCCGGAAACACCATATATTTT.

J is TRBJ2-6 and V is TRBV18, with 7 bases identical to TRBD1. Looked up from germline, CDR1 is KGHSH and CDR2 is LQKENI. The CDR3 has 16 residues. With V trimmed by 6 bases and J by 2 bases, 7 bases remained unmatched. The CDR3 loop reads CASSPFDRAGANVLTF. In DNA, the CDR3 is TGTGCCAGCTCCCCCTTCGACAGGGCTGGGGCCAACGTCCTGACTTTC.

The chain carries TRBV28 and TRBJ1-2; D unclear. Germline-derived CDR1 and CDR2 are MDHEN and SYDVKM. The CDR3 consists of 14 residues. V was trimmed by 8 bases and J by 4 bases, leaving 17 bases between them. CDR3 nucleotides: TGTGCCAGCTCTCCGGGGTTTAGTGGCTATGGCTACACCTTC. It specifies CASSPGFSGYGYTF.

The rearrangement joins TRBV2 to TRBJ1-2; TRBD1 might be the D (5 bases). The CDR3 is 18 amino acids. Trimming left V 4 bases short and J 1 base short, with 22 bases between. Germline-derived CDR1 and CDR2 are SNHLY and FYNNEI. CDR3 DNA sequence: TGTGCCAGCAGTGGAGGGGCAAGGTCGGGGAGGGTTAACTATGGCTACACCTTC. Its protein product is CASSGGARSGRVNYGYTF.

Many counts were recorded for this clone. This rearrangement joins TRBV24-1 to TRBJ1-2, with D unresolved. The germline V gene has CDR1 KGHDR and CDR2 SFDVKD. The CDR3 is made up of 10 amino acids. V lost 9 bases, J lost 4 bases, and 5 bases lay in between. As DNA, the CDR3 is TGTGCCACCCTCTCCTATGGCTACACCTTC. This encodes CATLSYGYTF.

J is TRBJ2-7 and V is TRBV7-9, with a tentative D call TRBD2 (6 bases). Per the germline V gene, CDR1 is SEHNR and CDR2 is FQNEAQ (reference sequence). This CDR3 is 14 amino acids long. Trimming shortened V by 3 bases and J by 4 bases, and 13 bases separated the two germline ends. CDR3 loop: CASSFAGAGYEQYV. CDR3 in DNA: TGTGCCAGCAGCTTCGCTGGGGCGGGGTACGAGCAGTACGTC.

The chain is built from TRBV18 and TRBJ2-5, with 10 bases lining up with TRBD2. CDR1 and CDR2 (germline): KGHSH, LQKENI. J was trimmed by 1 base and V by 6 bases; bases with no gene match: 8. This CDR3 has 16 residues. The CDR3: CASSQPSGGPQETQYF. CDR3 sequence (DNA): TGTGCCAGCTCGCAACCTAGCGGGGGACCCCAAGAGACCCAGTACTTC.

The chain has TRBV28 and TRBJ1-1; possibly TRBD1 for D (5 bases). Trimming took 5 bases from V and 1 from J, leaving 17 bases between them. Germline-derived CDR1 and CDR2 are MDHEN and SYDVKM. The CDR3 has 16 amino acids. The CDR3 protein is CASSGFMSQGNTEAFF. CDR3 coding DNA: TGTGCCAGCAGTGGGTTTATGAGTCAGGGGAACACTGAAGCTTTCTTT.

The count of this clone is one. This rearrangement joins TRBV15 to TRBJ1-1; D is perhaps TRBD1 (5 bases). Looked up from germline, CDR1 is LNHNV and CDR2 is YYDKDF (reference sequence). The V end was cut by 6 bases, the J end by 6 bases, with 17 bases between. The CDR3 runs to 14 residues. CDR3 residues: CATSRGGVGPEAFF. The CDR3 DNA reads TGTGCCACCAGTCGCGGAGGGGTGGGTCCTGAAGCTTTCTTT.

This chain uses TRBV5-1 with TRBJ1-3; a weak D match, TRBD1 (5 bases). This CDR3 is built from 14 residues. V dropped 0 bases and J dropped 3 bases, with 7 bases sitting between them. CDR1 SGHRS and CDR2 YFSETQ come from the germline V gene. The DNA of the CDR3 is TGCGCCAGCAGCTTGGCGGGGGATGGAAACACCATATATTTT. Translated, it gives CASSLAGDGNTIYF.

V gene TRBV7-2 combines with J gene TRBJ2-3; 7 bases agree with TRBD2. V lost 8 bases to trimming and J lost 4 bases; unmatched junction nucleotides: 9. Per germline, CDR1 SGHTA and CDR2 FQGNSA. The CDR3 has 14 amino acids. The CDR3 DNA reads TGTGCCAGCGCTACCCGGGACTACTCAGATACGCAGTATTTT. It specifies CASATRDYSDTQYF.

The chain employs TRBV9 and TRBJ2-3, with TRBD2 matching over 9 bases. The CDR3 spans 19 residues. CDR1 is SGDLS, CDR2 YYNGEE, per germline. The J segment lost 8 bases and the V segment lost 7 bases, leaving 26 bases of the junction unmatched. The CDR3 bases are TGTGCCAGCTCAAACCCCCGAGCGGGGGGCCCCTCCGCCCCAGGTACGCAGTATTTT. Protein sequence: CASSNPRAGGPSAPGTQYF.

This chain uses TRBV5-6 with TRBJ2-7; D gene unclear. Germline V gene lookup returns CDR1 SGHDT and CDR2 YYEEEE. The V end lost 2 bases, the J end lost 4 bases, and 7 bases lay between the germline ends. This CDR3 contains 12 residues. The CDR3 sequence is CASSLQTYEQYV. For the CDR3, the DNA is TGTGCCAGCAGCTTACAGACGTACGAGCAGTACGTC.

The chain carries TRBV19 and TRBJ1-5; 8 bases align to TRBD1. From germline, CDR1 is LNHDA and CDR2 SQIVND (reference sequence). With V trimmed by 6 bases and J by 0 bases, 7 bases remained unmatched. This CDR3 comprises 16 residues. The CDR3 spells CASRMGTGYSNQPQHF. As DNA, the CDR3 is TGTGCCAGTAGAATGGGGACAGGCTATAGCAATCAGCCCCAGCATTTT.

The CDR3 region is CASSNWGRTSSGANVLTF. The CDR3 coding sequence is TGTGCCAGCAGCAACTGGGGCAGGACATCCTCTGGGGCCAACGTCCTGACTTTC. This sequence joins TRBV7-9 and TRBJ2-6, with D possibly being TRBD1 (5 bases). The CDR3 consists of 18 residues. Germline V gene data show CDR1 as SEHNR and CDR2 as FQNEAQ (reference sequence). Trimming stripped 5 bases from V and 0 bases from J, with 17 bases between.

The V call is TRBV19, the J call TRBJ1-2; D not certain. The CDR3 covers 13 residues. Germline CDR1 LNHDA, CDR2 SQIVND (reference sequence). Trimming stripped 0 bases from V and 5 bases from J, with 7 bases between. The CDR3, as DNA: TGTGCCAGTAGTATAGACGGTCGTTATGGCTACACCTTC. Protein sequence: CASSIDGRYGYTF.